This T cell receptor beta chain was sequenced during a study of T-cell reconstitution after alpha-beta-depleted transplantation in children. Study results and limitations: Newly made T cells mostly supplied T-cell counts and diversity one year after transplant. For some patients, TCRbeta diversity was high at day 60 because of recipient T cells and thymic progenitors that survived. About two months after transplant, alpha-beta T cells reportedly came from several hundred expanded graft clones.

Ten or more counts support this clonotype. As yet, its antigen is unknown. A TCRbeta library incorporating unique molecular identifiers was prepared. TCRdb itself ran the PCR reads through MiXCR, one entry per CDR3 protein. The sample yields under 75,000 distinct CDR3 sequences, 11% seen once. The CDR3 totals 13 residues. The V gene lost 1 base and the J gene lost 7 bases, with 11 bases spanning the gap. Looked up from germline, CDR1 is SGHDT and CDR2 is YYEEEE. This sequence joins TRBV5-6 and TRBJ1-1; D remains unclear. The material sequenced was PBMCs, taken before TCRalphabeta/CD19-depleted stem cell transplant. The sequence derives from a boy aged 5-17 years with acute myeloid leukemia, due to receive a stem cell transplant. The CDR3 bases are TGTGCCAGCAGCTTGCTCTTCGGCGGTGAAGCTTTCTTT. It encodes CASSLLFGGEAFF. Full variable domain (remainder filled in from reference TRBV5-6 and TRBJ1-1): DAGVTQSPTHLIKTRGQQVTLRCSPKSGHDTVSWYQQALGQGPQFIFQYYEEEERQRGNFPDRFSGHQFPNYSSELNVNALLLGDSALYLCASSLLFGGEAFFGQGTRLTVV.